Presented here are 25 T cell receptor beta chains from one specimen sequenced in a study of blood T cell repertoires in COVID-19. Here immunoSEQ multiplex PCR was the method, and the copy in TCRdb shows in-frame clones only, minus some. Here the sample spans about 43,000 clones, about 88% being singletons. Input material: peripheral blood. The origin of the receptors is a human donor in a cohort sampled during active COVID-19.

This rearrangement joins TRBV4-1 to TRBJ1-2, with D possibly being TRBD1 (6 bases). This CDR3 contains 16 residues. CDR1 is MGHRA, CDR2 YSYEKL, per germline. The ends were cut back, 0 bases at V and 5 bases at J, with 16 bases in the middle. The CDR3 bases are TGCGCCAGCAGCCAAGATACGGCGGGGGCGAGGTATGGCTACACCTTC. Translated: CASSQDTAGARYGYTF.

The chain carries TRBV20-1 and TRBJ2-7, with 9 bases aligning to TRBD2. The germline V gene encodes CDR1 DFQATT and CDR2 SNEGSKA (reference sequence). V shed 3 bases, J shed 4 bases, and the junction held 4 bases outside the gene matches. This CDR3 region has 13 residues. The CDR3 DNA follows: TGCAGTGCTAGTCCAGCGGGGGGTTACGAGCAGTACTTC. Translated: CSASPAGGYEQYF.

The chain joins TRBV27 to TRBJ1-6; 8 bases match TRBD1. The junction had 6 bases not matched to a gene; V was cut back by 7 bases and J by 7 bases. The CDR3 sequence is 14 residues long. Looked up from germline, CDR1 is MNHEY and CDR2 is SMNVEV (reference sequence). The CDR3 loop reads CASTQRTGNSPLHF. The DNA for the CDR3 is TGTGCCAGCACCCAAAGGACAGGGAATTCACCCCTCCACTTT.

V and J are TRBV30 and TRBJ2-1; 8 positions agree with TRBD2. From germline, CDR1 is GTSNPN and CDR2 SVGIG (reference sequence). The length of the CDR3 is 15 residues. The junction had 5 bases not matched to a gene; V was cut back by 2 bases and J by 2 bases. The CDR3: CAWSKSGRAYNEQFF. CDR3 bases: TGTGCCTGGAGTAAGAGCGGGAGAGCCTACAATGAGCAGTTCTTC.

The rearrangement links TRBV13 to TRBJ2-3; D unresolved. In germline, CDR1 is PRHDT, CDR2 FYEKMQ (reference sequence). The germline V and J ends were trimmed by 6 bases and 10 bases, with 14 bases remaining between them. The CDR3 contains 12 residues. The CDR3 protein is CASSSSIHAQYF. The CDR3 DNA is TGTGCCAGCAGTTCGTCTATCCATGCGCAGTATTTT.

The chain carries TRBV12-3 or TRBV12-4 and TRBJ2-5; no clear D. The V end was cut by 3 bases, the J end by 5 bases, with 7 bases between. The CDR3 consists of 12 residues. DNA for the CDR3: TGTGCCAGCAGTTTGACTCCTGAGACCCAGTACTTC. Encoded protein: CASSLTPETQYF.

The J gene is TRBJ2-7, the V gene TRBV5-5; TRBD2 matches 7 bases. V dropped 4 bases and J dropped 3; count of bases not matched to a gene: 4. The CDR3 length is 13 residues. Germline V gene lookup returns CDR1 SGHKS and CDR2 YYEKEE (reference sequence). The CDR3 DNA sequence: TGTGCCAGCAGCCACGGACTAGTCTACGAGCAGTACTTC. This encodes CASSHGLVYEQYF.

The chain is built from TRBV10-3 and TRBJ1-2; 8 bases agree with TRBD1. V dropped 0 bases and J dropped 3; count of bases not matched to a gene: 9. Germline assignment: CDR1 ENHRY and CDR2 SYGVKD. This CDR3 is 17 amino acids long. The CDR3 bases are TGTGCCATCAGTGAGTCCGACAGGGGTAAGGGATACTATGGCTACACCTTC. Translating gives CAISESDRGKGYYGYTF.

This rearrangement joins TRBV18 to TRBJ1-6; weak D call: TRBD1 (5 bases). The V gene lost 0 bases and the J gene lost 8 bases, with 8 bases spanning the gap. CDR3 length: 14 residues. Germline V lookup: CDR1 KGHSH, CDR2 LQKENI. CDR3 sequence (DNA): TGTGCCAGCTCACCACCAGCCAGGGATTCACCCCTCCACTTT. Translation: CASSPPARDSPLHF.

V usage is TRBV3-1 (or the pseudogene TRBV3-2) and J usage is TRBJ2-7; TRBD1 matches 7 bases. The trim removed 5 bases at V and 0 bases at J, leaving 10 bases unmatched. The length of the CDR3 is 16 residues. Germline CDR1 reads LGHDT; CDR2 reads YNNKEL (reference sequence). In DNA form, the CDR3 reads TGTGCCAGCAGCTACCTTGGCAGGGGGAGCTCCTACGAGCAGTACTTC. Its protein is CASSYLGRGSSYEQYF.

The chain combines TRBV2 with TRBJ1-2; tentatively, D is TRBD1 (5 bases). V lost 5 bases to trimming and J lost 2 bases, with 15 bases between them. CDR1 SNHLY and CDR2 FYNNEI come from the germline V gene. The CDR3 length is 15 residues. The CDR3 DNA reads TGTGCCAGCAGTCGGACACAGAATACGAACTATGGCTACACCTTC. Amino acid sequence: CASSRTQNTNYGYTF.

The CDR3 sequence: CASSLDRGDTQYF. Here the CDR3 DNA reads TGTGCCAGCAGCTTAGACAGGGGAGATACGCAGTATTTT. J is TRBJ2-3 and V is TRBV11-2, with a possible D match to TRBD1 (6 bases). The germline V gene encodes CDR1 SGHAT and CDR2 FQNNGV. This CDR3 is 13 amino acids long. V gave up 0 bases and J gave up 5 bases, with 6 bases separating them.

V gene TRBV4-2 combines with J gene TRBJ2-1; 13 bases match TRBD2. Trimming took 1 base from V and 7 from J; bases not matched to a gene: 7. The CDR3 is made up of 17 amino acids. Germline CDR1 is LGHNA and CDR2 is YNFKEQ. The CDR3 nucleotides read TGTGCCAGCAGCCAAGCCCGGACTAGCGGGAGCGTGAATGAGCAGTTCTTC. This gives the protein CASSQARTSGSVNEQFF.

This chain connects TRBV2 to TRBJ2-7, with 9 bases matching TRBD1. The CDR3 covers 14 residues. Germline-derived CDR1 and CDR2 are SNHLY and FYNNEI. The junction had 8 bases not matched to a gene; V was cut back by 10 bases and J by 1 base. The CDR3 DNA reads as TGTGCCATTGGGAGGGGACAGGGTTCCTACGAGCAGTACTTC. This sequence encodes CAIGRGQGSYEQYF.

CDR3 DNA: TGTGCCAGCAGCTCGGGACTAGCCGTCGAGCAGTTCTTC. This sequence encodes CASSSGLAVEQFF. The chain has TRBV11-2 and TRBJ2-1; TRBD2 aligns across 9 bases. The V and J ends lost 4 bases and 10 bases, in that order; junction bases with no gene match: 5. The CDR3 extends over 13 amino acids. Germline V CDR1 and CDR2: SGHAT, FQNNGV.

The chain has TRBV4-1 and TRBJ2-2; 10 bases map to TRBD2. Germline V gene data show CDR1 as MGHRA and CDR2 as YSYEKL. The length of the CDR3 is 18 residues. J lost 5 bases, V lost 0 bases, and 9 bases had no gene match. The DNA of the CDR3 is TGCGCCAGCAGCCAAGATGCTAGCGGGAGTGTAAGAACCGGGGAGCTGTTTTTT. This gives the protein CASSQDASGSVRTGELFF.

The genes are TRBV7-6 and TRBJ2-3, with D tentatively TRBD2 (5 bases). Between the trimmed V and J ends, which lost 2 bases and 2 bases, there was a span of 14 bases. Germline CDR1 reads SGHVS; CDR2 reads FNYEAQ. The CDR3 runs 16 residues. The CDR3 loop reads CASSLSVRGYTDTQYF. In nucleotides, the CDR3 is TGTGCCAGCAGCTTAAGTGTTCGGGGATACACAGATACGCAGTATTTT.

This chain joins TRBV4-2 and TRBJ2-1, with 15 bases aligning to TRBD2. The CDR3 has 17 amino acids. Germline V CDR1 and CDR2: LGHNA, YNFKEQ. With 3 bases clipped from V and 9 bases from J, the junction kept 9 bases outside the gene matches. The CDR3 nucleotides are TGTGCCAGCAGCCAGACCGTTGGGACTAGCGGGAGGTCTGAGCAGTTCTTC. It specifies CASSQTVGTSGRSEQFF.

The chain couples TRBV12-3 or TRBV12-4 to TRBJ2-7, with unresolved D. The CDR3 runs 13 residues. The V gene lost 6 bases and the J gene lost 1 base, with 10 bases spanning the gap. The CDR3 loop is CASSFFRSYEQYF. The CDR3 DNA follows: TGTGCCAGCAGCTTCTTTCGGTCCTACGAGCAGTACTTC.

The chain joins TRBV5-6 to TRBJ1-1; D uncertain. Per germline, CDR1 SGHDT and CDR2 YYEEEE. Between the trimmed V and J ends, which lost 1 base and 0 bases, there was a span of 4 bases. The CDR3 is 13 residues long. CDR3 sequence: CASSLPVNTEAFF. In nucleotides, the CDR3 is TGTGCCAGCAGCTTGCCAGTGAACACTGAAGCTTTCTTT.

The V and J genes are TRBV20-1 and TRBJ2-3; tentative D call: TRBD2 (6 bases). The V gene lost 3 bases and the J gene lost 0 bases, with 13 bases spanning the gap. This CDR3 is built from 15 residues. Germline V gene data show CDR1 as DFQATT and CDR2 as SNEGSKA (reference sequence). The CDR3, as DNA: TGCAGTGCTAGTCACCCGGAGGGGAGCACAGATACGCAGTATTTT. Amino acids: CSASHPEGSTDTQYF.

The chain links TRBV19 to TRBJ2-3, with D possibly TRBD2 on 5 matching bases. This CDR3 has 14 amino acids. Trimming left V 7 bases short and J 0 bases short, with 11 bases between. CDR1 LNHDA and CDR2 SQIVND come from the germline V gene (reference sequence). The CDR3 protein is CASKQRSSTDTQYF. The CDR3 DNA reads as TGTGCCAGTAAACAGCGGAGTAGCACAGATACGCAGTATTTT.

V and J are TRBV19 and TRBJ2-1; TRBD2 agrees at 7 bases. V shed 5 bases and J 3 bases; nucleotides not matched to a gene: 4. Germline lookup yields CDR1 LNHDA and CDR2 SQIVND (reference sequence). This CDR3 spans 14 amino acids. The DNA for the CDR3 is TGTGCCAGTAGTTTCAGCGGGATCTACAATGAGCAGTTCTTC. Its protein is CASSFSGIYNEQFF.

This rearrangement joins TRBV5-1 to TRBJ2-5; D gene ambiguous. CDR1 SGHRS and CDR2 YFSETQ come from the germline V gene. Trimming removed 1 base from V and 1 base from J, with 20 bases in between. This CDR3 comprises 18 residues. CDR3 nucleotide sequence: TGCGCCAGCAGCTTGCCAAAAAGCAACAGTGACCGCCAAGAGACCCAGTACTTC. The encoded protein is CASSLPKSNSDRQETQYF. Combining the CDR3 with reference TRBV5-1 and TRBJ2-5 gives the whole variable domain KAGVTQTPRYLIKTRGQQVTLSCSPISGHRSVSWYQQTPGQGLQFLFEYFSETQRNKGNFPGRFSGRQFSNSRSEMNVSTLELGDSALYLCASSLPKSNSDRQETQYFGPGTRLLVL.

J is TRBJ1-4 and V is TRBV28; perhaps TRBD1 as D (6 bases). There are 16 residues in the CDR3. The V gene's germline CDR1 is MDHEN and CDR2 SYDVKM. Trimming cost V 6 bases and J 6 bases, with 20 bases left between them. This CDR3 reads CASRPIQGARYEKLFF. CDR3 nucleotides: TGTGCCAGCAGACCAATACAGGGAGCGAGGTATGAAAAACTGTTTTTT.